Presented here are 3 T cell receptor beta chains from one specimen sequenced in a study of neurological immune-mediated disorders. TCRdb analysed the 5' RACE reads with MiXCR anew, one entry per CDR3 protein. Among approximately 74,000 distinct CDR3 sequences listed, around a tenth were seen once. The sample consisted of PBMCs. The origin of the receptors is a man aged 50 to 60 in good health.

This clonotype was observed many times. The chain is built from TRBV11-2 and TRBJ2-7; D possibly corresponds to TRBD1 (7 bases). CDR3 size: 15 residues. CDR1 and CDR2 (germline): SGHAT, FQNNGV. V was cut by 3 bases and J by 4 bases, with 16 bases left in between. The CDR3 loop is CASSLGRDSQYEQYF. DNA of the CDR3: TGTGCCAGCAGCTTGGGGCGGGACAGCCAATACGAGCAGTACTTC.

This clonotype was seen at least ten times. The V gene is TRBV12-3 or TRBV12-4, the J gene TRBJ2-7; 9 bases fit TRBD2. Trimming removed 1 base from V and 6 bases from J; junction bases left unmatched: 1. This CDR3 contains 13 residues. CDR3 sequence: CASSLGTSAEQYF. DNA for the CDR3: TGTGCCAGCAGTTTAGGGACTAGCGCCGAGCAGTACTTC.

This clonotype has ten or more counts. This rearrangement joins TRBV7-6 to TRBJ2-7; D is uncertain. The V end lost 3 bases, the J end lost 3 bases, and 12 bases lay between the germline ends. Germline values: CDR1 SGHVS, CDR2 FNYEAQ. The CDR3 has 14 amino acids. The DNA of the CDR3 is TGTGCCAGCAGCTTGGATGGGGTGGACTACGAGCAGTACTTC. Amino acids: CASSLDGVDYEQYF.